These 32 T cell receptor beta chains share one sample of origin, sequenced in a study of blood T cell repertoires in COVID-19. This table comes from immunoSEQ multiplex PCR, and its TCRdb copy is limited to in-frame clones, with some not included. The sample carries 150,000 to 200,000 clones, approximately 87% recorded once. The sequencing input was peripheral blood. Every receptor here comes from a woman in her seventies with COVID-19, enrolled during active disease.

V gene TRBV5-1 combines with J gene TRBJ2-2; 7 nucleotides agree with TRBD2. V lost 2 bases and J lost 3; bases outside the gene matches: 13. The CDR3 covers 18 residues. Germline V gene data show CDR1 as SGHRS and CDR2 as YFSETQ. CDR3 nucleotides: TGCGCCAGCAGCTTTCAGGGAGGGGCGGCATGGGACACCGGGGAGCTGTTTTTT. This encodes CASSFQGGAAWDTGELFF.

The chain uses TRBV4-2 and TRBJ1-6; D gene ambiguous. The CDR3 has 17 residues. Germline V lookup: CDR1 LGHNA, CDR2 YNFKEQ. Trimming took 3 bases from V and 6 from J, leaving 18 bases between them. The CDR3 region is CASSHPLRSYPNSPLHF. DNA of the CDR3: TGTGCCAGCAGCCATCCGCTGAGGAGTTACCCTAATTCACCCCTCCACTTT.

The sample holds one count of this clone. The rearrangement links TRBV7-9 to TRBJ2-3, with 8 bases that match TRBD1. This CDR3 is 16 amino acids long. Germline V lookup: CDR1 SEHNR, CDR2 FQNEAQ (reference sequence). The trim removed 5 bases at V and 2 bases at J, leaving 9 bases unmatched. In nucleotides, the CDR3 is TGTGCCAGCAGCGCAGGACAGGGCTGGACCACAGATACGCAGTATTTT. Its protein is CASSAGQGWTTDTQYF.

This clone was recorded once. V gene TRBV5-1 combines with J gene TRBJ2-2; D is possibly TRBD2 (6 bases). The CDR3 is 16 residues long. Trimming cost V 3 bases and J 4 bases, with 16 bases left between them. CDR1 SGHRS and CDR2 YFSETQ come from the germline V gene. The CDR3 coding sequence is TGCGCCAGCAGCTCGGGGGAAAAGGGAGGCACCGGGGAGCTGTTTTTT. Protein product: CASSSGEKGGTGELFF. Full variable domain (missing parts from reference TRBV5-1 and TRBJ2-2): KAGVTQTPRYLIKTRGQQVTLSCSPISGHRSVSWYQQTPGQGLQFLFEYFSETQRNKGNFPGRFSGRQFSNSRSEMNVSTLELGDSALYLCASSSGEKGGTGELFFGEGSRLTVL.

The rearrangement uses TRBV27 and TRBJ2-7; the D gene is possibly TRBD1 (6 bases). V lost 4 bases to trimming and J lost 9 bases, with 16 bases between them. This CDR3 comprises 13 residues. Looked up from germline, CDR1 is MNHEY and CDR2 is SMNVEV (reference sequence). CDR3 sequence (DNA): TGTGCCAGCAGTTCCCCCGGACGGGACACGCAGTACTTC. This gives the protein CASSSPGRDTQYF.

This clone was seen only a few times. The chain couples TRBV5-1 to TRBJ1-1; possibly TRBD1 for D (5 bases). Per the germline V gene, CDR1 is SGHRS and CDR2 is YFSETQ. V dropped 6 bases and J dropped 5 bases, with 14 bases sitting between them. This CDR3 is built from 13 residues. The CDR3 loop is CASTPGGWTEAFF. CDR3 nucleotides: TGCGCCAGCACCCCCGGGGGATGGACTGAAGCTTTCTTT.

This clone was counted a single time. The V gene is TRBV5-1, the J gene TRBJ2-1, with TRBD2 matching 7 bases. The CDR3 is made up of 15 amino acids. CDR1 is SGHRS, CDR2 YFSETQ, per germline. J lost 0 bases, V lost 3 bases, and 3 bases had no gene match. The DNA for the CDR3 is TGCGCCAGCAGCTACGGGACTATCTCCTACAATGAGCAGTTCTTC. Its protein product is CASSYGTISYNEQFF. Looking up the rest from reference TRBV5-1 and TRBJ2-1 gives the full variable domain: KAGVTQTPRYLIKTRGQQVTLSCSPISGHRSVSWYQQTPGQGLQFLFEYFSETQRNKGNFPGRFSGRQFSNSRSEMNVSTLELGDSALYLCASSYGTISYNEQFFGPGTRLTVL.

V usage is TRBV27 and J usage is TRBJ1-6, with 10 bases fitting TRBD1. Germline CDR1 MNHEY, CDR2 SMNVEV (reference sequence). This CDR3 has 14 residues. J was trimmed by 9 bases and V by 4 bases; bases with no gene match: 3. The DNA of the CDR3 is TGTGCCAGCAGTTATGGGACAGGGGTTTCACCCCTCCACTTT. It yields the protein CASSYGTGVSPLHF.

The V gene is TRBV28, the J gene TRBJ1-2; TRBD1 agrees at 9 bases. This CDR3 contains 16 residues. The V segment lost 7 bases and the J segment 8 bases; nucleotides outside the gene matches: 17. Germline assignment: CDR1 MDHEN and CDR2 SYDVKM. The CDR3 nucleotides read TGTGCCAGCACCTATTCCGGACAGGGGCGGTCGTGGGGCTACACCTTC. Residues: CASTYSGQGRSWGYTF.

CDR3 in DNA: TGTGCCAGCAGCGAGGGGGCTGGAGGGCCCCTCCACTTT. Protein product: CASSEGAGGPLHF. The chain is built from TRBV6-4 and TRBJ1-6; 7 nucleotides align to TRBD1. The CDR3 covers 13 residues. The J segment lost 13 bases and the V segment lost 6 bases, leaving 9 bases of the junction unmatched. Per the germline V gene, CDR1 is MRHNA and CDR2 is SNTAGT.

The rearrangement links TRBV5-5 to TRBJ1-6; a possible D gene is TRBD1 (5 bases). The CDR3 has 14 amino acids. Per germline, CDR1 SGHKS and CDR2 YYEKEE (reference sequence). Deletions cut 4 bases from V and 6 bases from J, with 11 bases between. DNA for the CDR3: TGTGCCAGCAGCGGGGGGACGGTTAATTCACCCCTCCACTTT. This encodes CASSGGTVNSPLHF.

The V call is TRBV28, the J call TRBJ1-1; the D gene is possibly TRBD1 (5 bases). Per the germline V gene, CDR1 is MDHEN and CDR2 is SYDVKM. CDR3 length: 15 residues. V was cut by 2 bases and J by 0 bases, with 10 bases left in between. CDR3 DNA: TGTGCCAGCAGTTTACAACGGGGGGTGAACACTGAAGCTTTCTTT. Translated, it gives CASSLQRGVNTEAFF.

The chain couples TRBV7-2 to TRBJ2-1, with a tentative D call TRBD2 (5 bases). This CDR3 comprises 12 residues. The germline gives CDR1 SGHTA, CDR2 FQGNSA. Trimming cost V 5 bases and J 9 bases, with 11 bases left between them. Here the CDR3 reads CASSAQSGEQFF. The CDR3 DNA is TGTGCCAGCAGCGCGCAAAGCGGTGAGCAGTTCTTC.

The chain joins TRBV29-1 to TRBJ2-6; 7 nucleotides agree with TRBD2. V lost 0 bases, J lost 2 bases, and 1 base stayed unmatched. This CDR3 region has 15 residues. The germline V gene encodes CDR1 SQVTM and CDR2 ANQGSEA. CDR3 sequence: CSVEDAGAGANVLTF. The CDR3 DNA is TGCAGCGTTGAAGATGCGGGGGCTGGGGCCAACGTCCTGACTTTC.

CDR3 residues: CASSQTGGPADTQYF. The CDR3 DNA reads as TGTGCCAGCAGCCAAACGGGGGGGCCCGCAGATACGCAGTATTTT. This chain links TRBV5-5 with TRBJ2-3; 8 bases are shared with TRBD2. J lost 4 bases, V lost 4 bases, and 8 bases had no gene match. Germline values: CDR1 SGHKS, CDR2 YYEKEE (reference sequence). CDR3 length: 15 residues. The full variable domain, rest sourced from reference TRBV5-5 and TRBJ2-3, is DAGVTQSPTHLIKTRGQQVTLRCSPISGHKSVSWYQQVLGQGPQFIFQYYEKEERGRGNFPDRFSARQFPNYSSELNVNALLLGDSALYLCASSQTGGPADTQYFGPGTRLTVL.

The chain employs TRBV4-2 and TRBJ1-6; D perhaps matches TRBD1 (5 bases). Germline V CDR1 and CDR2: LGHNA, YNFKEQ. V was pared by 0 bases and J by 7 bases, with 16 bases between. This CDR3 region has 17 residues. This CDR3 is CASSQDIRGRTNSPLHF. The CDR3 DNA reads TGTGCCAGCAGCCAAGATATACGCGGCAGGACAAATTCACCCCTCCACTTT.

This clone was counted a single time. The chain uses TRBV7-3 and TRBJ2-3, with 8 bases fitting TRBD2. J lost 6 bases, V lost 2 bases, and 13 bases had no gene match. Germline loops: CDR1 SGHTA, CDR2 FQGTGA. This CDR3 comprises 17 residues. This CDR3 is CASSLRPAGGASDTQYF. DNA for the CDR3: TGTGCCAGCAGCTTACGCCCCGCCGGGGGGGCCTCCGATACGCAGTATTTT.

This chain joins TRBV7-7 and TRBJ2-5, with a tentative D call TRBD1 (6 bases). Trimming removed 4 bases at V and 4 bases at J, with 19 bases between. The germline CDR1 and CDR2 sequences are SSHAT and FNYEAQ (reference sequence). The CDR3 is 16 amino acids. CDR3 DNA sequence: TGTGCCAGCAGCTCCCCTACAGGGAACGGTGCAGAGACCCAGTACTTC. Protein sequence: CASSSPTGNGAETQYF.

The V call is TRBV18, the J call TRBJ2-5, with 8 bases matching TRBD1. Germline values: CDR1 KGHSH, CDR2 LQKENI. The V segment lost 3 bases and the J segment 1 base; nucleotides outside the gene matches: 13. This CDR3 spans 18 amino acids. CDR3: CASSPTRTIDRGQETQYF. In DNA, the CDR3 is TGTGCCAGCTCACCTACCCGAACGATAGACAGGGGCCAAGAGACCCAGTACTTC.

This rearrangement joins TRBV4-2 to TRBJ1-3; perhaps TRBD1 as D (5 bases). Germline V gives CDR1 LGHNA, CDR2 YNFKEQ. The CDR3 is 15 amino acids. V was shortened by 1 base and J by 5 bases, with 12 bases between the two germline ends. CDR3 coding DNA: TGTGCCAGCAGCCAAGGGGTACAGGCAAGAAACACCATATATTTT. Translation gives CASSQGVQARNTIYF.

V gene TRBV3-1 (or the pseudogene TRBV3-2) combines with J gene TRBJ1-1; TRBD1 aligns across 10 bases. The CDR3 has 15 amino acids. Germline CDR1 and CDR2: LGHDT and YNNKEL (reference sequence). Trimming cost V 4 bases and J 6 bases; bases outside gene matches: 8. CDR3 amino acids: CASSRRQGARAEAFF. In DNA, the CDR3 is TGTGCCAGCAGCCGCCGACAGGGGGCGAGGGCTGAAGCTTTCTTT.

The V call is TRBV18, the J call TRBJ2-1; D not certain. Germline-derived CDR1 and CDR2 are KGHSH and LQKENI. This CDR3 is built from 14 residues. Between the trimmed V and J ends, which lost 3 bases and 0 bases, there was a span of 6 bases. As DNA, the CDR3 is TGTGCCAGCTCACCCTTTAGCTCCTACAATGAGCAGTTCTTC. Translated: CASSPFSSYNEQFF.

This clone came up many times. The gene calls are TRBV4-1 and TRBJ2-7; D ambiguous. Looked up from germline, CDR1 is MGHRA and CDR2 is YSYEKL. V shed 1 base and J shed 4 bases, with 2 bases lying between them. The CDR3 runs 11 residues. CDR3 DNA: TGCGCCAGCAGCCAAGCTTACGAGCAGTACTTC. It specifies CASSQAYEQYF.

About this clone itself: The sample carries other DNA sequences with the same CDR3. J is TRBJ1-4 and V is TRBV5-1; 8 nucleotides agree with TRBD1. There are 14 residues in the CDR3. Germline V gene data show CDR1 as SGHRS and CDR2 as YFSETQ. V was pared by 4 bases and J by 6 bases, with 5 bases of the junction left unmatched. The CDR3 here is CASSPDRADEKLFF. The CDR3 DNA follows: TGCGCCAGCAGCCCGGACAGGGCGGATGAAAAACTGTTTTTT.

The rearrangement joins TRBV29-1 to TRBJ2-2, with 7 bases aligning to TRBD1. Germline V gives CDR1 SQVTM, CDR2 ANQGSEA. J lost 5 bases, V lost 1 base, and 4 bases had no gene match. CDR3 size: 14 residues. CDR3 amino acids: CSVEGQGGTGELFF. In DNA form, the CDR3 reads TGCAGCGTTGAAGGACAGGGTGGTACCGGGGAGCTGTTTTTT.

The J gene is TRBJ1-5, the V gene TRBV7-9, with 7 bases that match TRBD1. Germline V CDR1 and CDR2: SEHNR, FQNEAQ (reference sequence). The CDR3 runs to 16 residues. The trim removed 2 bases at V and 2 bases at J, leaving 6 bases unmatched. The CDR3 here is CASSLPTTGGNQPQHF. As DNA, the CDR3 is TGTGCCAGCAGCTTACCGACTACAGGGGGCAATCAGCCCCAGCATTTT.

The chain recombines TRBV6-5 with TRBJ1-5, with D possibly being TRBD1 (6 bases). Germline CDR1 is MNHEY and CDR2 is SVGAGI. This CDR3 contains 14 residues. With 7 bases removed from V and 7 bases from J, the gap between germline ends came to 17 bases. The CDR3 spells CASTPRGEGQPQHF. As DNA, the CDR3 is TGTGCCAGCACTCCCAGGGGAGAGGGACAGCCCCAGCATTTT.

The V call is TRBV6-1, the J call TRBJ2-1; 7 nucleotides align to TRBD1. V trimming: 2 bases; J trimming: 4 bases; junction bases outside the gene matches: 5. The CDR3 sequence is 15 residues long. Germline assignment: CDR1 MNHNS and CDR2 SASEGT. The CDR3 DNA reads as TGTGCCAGCAGTGAATTGGGACAGCCTTACAATGAGCAGTTCTTC. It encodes CASSELGQPYNEQFF.

This CDR3 reads CASSELGTGDSPLHF. The DNA for the CDR3 is TGTGCCAGCAGTGAACTGGGGACAGGGGATTCACCCCTCCACTTT. This chain connects TRBV2 to TRBJ1-6; 10 nucleotides align to TRBD1. Germline V gives CDR1 SNHLY, CDR2 FYNNEI. The V gene end was trimmed by 2 bases and the J gene end by 8 bases; junction bases not matched to a gene: 3. The CDR3 sequence is 15 residues long.

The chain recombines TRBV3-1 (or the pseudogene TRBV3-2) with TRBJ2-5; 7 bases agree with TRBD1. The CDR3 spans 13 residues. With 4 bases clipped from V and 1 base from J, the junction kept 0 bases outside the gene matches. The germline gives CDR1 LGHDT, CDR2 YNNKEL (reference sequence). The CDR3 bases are TGTGCCAGCAGCCGGACAGGCCAAGAGACCCAGTACTTC. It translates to CASSRTGQETQYF.

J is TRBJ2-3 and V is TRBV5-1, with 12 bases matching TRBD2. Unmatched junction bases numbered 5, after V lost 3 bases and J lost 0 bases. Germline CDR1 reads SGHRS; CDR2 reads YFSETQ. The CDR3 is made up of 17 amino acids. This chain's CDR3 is CASSSGLAGSSTDTQYF. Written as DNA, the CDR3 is TGCGCCAGCAGCTCCGGACTAGCGGGGTCAAGCACAGATACGCAGTATTTT.

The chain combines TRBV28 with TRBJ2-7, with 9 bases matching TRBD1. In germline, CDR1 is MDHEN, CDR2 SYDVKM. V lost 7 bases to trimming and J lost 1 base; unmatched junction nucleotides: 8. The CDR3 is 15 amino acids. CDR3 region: CASTGTGRISYEQYF. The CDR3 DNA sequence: TGTGCCAGCACTGGGACAGGGCGGATTTCCTACGAGCAGTACTTC.